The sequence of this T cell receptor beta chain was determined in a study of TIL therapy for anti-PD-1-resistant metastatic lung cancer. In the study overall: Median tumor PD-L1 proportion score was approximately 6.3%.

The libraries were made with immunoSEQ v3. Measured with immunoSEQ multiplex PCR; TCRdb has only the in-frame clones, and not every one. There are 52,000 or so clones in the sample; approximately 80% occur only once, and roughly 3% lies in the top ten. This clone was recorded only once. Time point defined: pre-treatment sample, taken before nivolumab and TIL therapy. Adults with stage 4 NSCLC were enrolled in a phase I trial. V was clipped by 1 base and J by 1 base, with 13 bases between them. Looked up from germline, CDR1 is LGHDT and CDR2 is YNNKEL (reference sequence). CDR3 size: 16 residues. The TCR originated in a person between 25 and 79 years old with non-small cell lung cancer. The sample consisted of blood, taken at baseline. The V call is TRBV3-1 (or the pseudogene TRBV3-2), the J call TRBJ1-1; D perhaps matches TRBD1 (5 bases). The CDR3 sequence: CASSQGPGGTNTEAFF. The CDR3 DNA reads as TGTGCCAGCAGCCAAGGCCCGGGGGGGACGAACACTGAAGCTTTCTTT.